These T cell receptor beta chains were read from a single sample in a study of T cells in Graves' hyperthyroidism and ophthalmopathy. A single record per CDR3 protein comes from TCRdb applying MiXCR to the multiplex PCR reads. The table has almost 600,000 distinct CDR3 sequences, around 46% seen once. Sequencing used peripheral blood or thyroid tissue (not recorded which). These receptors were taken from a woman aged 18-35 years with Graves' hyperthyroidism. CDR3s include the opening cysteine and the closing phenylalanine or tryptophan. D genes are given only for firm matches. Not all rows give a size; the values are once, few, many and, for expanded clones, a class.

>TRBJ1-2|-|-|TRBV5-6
CASSLDREDYGYTF
TGTGCCAGCAGCTTGGACAGGGAGGACTATGGCTACACCTTC
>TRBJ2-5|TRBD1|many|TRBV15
CATSRAYPGQGGETQYF
TGTGCCACCAGCAGAGCCTATCCGGGACAGGGGGGAGAGACCCAGTACTTC
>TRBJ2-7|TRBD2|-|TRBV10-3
CAISDYSGTSNYEQYF
TGTGCCATCAGTGACTATAGCGGGACTAGCAACTACGAGCAGTACTTC
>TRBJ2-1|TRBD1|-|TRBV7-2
CASSDVPGQGMNEQFF
TGTGCCAGCAGCGATGTCCCGGGACAGGGAATGAATGAGCAGTTCTTC
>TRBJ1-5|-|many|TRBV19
CASRTFWWRNQPQHF
TGTGCCAGTAGGACTTTTTGGTGGCGCAATCAGCCCCAGCATTTT
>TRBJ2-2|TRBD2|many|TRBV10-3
CAIRGAGTISTGELFF
TGTGCCATCAGGGGAGCCGGGACTATATCTACCGGGGAGCTGTTTTTT
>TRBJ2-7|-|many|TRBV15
CATSRDWGGDSYEQYF
TGTGCCACCAGCAGAGATTGGGGCGGGGACTCCTACGAGCAGTACTTC
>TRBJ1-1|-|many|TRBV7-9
CASSLSLTEAFF
TGTGCCAGCAGCTTATCGTTGACTGAAGCTTTCTTT
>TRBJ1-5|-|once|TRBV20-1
CSASASGSHEHF
TGCAGTGCTAGTGCTAGCGGGAGCCACGAGCATTTT
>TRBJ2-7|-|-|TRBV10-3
CATAGAESYEQYF
TGTGCCACTGCCGGGGCAGAATCCTACGAGCAGTACTTC
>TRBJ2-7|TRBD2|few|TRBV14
CASSQVATSGREQYF
TGTGCCAGCAGCCAAGTCGCGACTAGCGGGAGGGAGCAGTACTTC
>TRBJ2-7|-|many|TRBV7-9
CASSLSGDRHYEQYF
TGTGCCAGCAGCTTAAGTGGTGACAGACACTACGAGCAGTACTTC
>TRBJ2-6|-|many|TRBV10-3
CAVRPESLGANVLTF
TGTGCCGTAAGACCGGAGTCCCTTGGGGCCAACGTCCTGACTTTC
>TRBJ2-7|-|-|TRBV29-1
CSLVGGRLEQYF
TGCAGCTTAGTAGGAGGGAGGCTGGAGCAGTACTTC
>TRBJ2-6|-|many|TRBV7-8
CASSLLGRGASGANVLTF
TGTGCCAGCAGCCTATTGGGCCGGGGGGCATCCGGGGCCAACGTCCTGACTTTC
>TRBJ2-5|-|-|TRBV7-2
CASSLTSGVGETQYF
TGTGCCAGCAGCCTTACTTCTGGAGTAGGAGAGACCCAGTACTTC
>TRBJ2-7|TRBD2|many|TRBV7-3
CASSHKSSGEQYF
TGTGCCAGCAGTCATAAATCTAGCGGCGAGCAGTACTTC
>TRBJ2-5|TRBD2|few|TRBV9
CASSVGLLQETQYF
TGTGCCAGCAGCGTGGGACTATTACAAGAGACCCAGTACTTC
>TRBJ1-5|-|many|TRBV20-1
CSASTGNQPQHF
TGCAGTGCTAGTACAGGGAATCAGCCCCAGCATTTT
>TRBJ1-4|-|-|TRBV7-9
CASRGSYGVSATNEKLFF
TGTGCCAGCAGGGGGAGTTATGGGGTGTCCGCAACTAATGAAAAACTGTTTTTT
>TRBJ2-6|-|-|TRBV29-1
CSAGTNVLTF
TGCAGCGCAGGGACCAACGTCCTGACTTTC
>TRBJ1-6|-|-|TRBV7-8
CASSLSGRIYNSPLHF
TGTGCCAGCAGCCTATCGGGCAGGATATATAATTCACCCCTCCACTTT
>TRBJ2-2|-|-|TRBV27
CASSLSRVGELFF
TGTGCCAGCAGTTTATCTAGGGTGGGGGAGCTGTTTTTT
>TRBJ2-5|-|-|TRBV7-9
CASSSPGRVETQYF
TGTGCCAGCAGCTCGCCCGGCAGGGTGGAGACCCAGTACTTC
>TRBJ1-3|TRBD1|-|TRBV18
CASSRDSKYLVSGNTIYF
TGTGCCAGCTCACGGGACAGTAAATACCTAGTCTCTGGAAACACCATATATTTT
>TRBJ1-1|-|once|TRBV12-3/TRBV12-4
CASSYPGHGYTEAFF
TGTGCCAGCAGCTATCCGGGACACGGTTACACTGAAGCTTTCTTT
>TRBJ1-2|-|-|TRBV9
CASSGDGDYGYTF
TGTGCCAGCAGCGGGGACGGGGACTATGGCTACACCTTC
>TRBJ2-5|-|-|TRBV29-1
CSVDGAAETQYF
TGCAGCGTTGACGGGGCAGCAGAGACCCAGTACTTC
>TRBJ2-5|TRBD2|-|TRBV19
CASSMLAGGGTETQYF
TGTGCCAGTAGTATGCTAGCGGGAGGCGGAACGGAGACCCAGTACTTC
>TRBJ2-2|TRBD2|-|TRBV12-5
CASGPSSGSPAGELFF
TGTGCTAGTGGCCCCAGTAGCGGGAGCCCCGCCGGGGAGCTGTTTTTT
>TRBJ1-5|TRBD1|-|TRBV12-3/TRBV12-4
CASSFDRAETQHF
TGTGCCAGCAGTTTCGACAGGGCGGAGACCCAGCATTTT
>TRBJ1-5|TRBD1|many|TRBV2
CASSDGQGYLQPQHF
TGTGCCAGCAGTGATGGACAGGGGTATCTCCAGCCCCAGCATTTT
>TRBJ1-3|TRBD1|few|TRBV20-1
CSARDRKNRGSSGNTIYF
TGCAGTGCTAGAGATAGGAAAAACAGGGGGTCTTCTGGAAACACCATATATTTT
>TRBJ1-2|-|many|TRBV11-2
CASSSITRQSNQFGYTF
TGTGCCAGCAGCTCGATTACCCGACAGTCAAATCAGTTCGGCTACACCTTC
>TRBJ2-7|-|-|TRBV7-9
CASKRGKVDNPYEQYF
TGTGCCAGCAAACGGGGGAAGGTGGACAACCCCTACGAGCAGTACTTC
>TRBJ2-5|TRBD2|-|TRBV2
CASSDRLAGQETQYF
TGTGCCAGCAGTGACCGACTAGCGGGGCAAGAGACCCAGTACTTC
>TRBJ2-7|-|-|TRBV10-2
CASSGGEQSSYEQYF
TGCGCCAGCAGTGGGGGCGAACAAAGCTCCTATGAGCAGTACTTC
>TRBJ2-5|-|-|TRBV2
CASSEALGLETQYF
TGTGCCAGCAGTGAGGCTCTAGGGTTGGAGACCCAGTACTTC
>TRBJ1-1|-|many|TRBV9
CASNEGGNTEAFF
TGTGCCAGCAACGAAGGGGGAAACACTGAAGCTTTCTTT
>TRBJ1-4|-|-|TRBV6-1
CASSPPQEMGKLFF
TGTGCCAGCAGTCCCCCCCAAGAGATGGGAAAACTGTTTTTT
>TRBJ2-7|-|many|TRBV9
CASSVGGGNSYEQYF
TGTGCCAGCAGCGTAGGAGGCGGTAACTCCTACGAGCAGTACTTC
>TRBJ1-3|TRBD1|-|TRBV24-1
CATSDTGTGRNTIYF
TGTGCCACCAGTGATACAGGGACAGGGAGGAACACCATATATTTT
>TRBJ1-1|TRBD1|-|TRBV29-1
CSVLIPRDRATEAFF
TGCAGCGTCCTAATTCCTCGGGACAGGGCGACTGAAGCTTTCTTT
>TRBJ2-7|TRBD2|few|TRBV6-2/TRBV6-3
CASRGWREDHEQYF
TGTGCCAGCAGAGGCTGGCGGGAGGACCACGAGCAGTACTTC
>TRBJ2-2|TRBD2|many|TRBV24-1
CATSGTSGVNTGELFF
TGTGCCACCAGTGGGACTAGCGGGGTGAACACCGGGGAGCTGTTTTTT
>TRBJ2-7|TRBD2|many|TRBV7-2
CASSHTGLAFTYEQYF
TGTGCCAGCAGCCACACGGGACTAGCATTCACCTACGAGCAGTACTTC
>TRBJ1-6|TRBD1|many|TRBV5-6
CASSLPRLGDSYNSPLHF
TGTGCCAGCAGCTTGCCGCGGCTTGGGGACAGCTATAATTCACCCCTCCACTTT
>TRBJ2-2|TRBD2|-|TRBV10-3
CAIRPPGTFTGERGVATGELFF
TGTGCCATCAGACCTCCCGGGACTTTCACCGGGGAGCGGGGGGTCGCTACCGGGGAGCTGTTTTTT
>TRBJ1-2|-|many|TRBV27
CASSLSQGEYGYTF
TGTGCCAGCAGTTTATCCCAGGGAGAGTATGGCTACACCTTC
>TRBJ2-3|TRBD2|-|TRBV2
CASTDRGREVTDTQYF
TGTGCCAGCACTGATCGCGGGAGGGAAGTCACAGATACGCAGTATTTT
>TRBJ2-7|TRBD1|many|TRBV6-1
CAIQDRDYEQYF
TGTGCCATTCAGGACAGGGACTACGAGCAGTACTTC
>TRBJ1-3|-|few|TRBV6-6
CASSYWKAISSGNTIYF
TGTGCCAGCAGTTACTGGAAGGCTATCTCCTCTGGAAACACCATATATTTT
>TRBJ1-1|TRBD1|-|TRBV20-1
CSSYRGTTEAFF
TGCAGTTCGTACAGGGGGACCACTGAAGCTTTCTTT